The 26 T cell receptor beta chains below all came from one sample that was sequenced in a study of T cell changes during pregnancy in multiple sclerosis. Measured with immunoSEQ multiplex PCR; TCRdb has only the in-frame clones, and not every one. The data contain 40,000 to 45,000 clones, 85% to 95% of them seen just once; the ten biggest clones take up 0.52%. Specimen: CD4+ T cells from peripheral blood mononuclear cells, collected in the third trimester of pregnancy. These receptors originate from a female donor with multiple sclerosis, enrolled in a pregnancy study.

This clone was recorded once. The chain carries TRBV5-6 and TRBJ2-7; TRBD2 matches 15 bases. Germline V gives CDR1 SGHDT, CDR2 YYEEEE. Trimming at V came to 4 bases and at J to 6 bases, leaving 2 bases not matched to a gene. This CDR3 is 14 amino acids long. The CDR3 sequence is CASSPGLAGGEQYF. In DNA form, the CDR3 reads TGTGCCAGCAGCCCGGGACTAGCGGGAGGCGAGCAGTACTTC.

Details on this clone: Additional DNA sequences in this sample encode the identical CDR3. This rearrangement joins TRBV30 to TRBJ1-2; 10 positions agree with TRBD1. The length of the CDR3 is 14 residues. Germline V CDR1 and CDR2: GTSNPN, SVGIG (reference sequence). The V segment lost 2 bases and the J segment 1 base; nucleotides outside the gene matches: 1. CDR3 bases: TGTGCCTGGAGTCGGACAGGGGGTAACTATGGCTACACCTTC. It translates to CAWSRTGGNYGYTF.

V and J are TRBV19 and TRBJ1-1; 8 nucleotides match TRBD1. The CDR3 has 14 residues. Germline V lookup: CDR1 LNHDA, CDR2 SQIVND (reference sequence). V shed 4 bases, J shed 5 bases, and the junction held 6 bases outside the gene matches. This CDR3 reads CASSTFQGATEAFF. CDR3 nucleotides: TGTGCCAGTAGTACGTTCCAGGGGGCGACTGAAGCTTTCTTT.

With respect to this clone: At one of its ends the junction is not consistent with the germline gene, which may arise from a read error. This sample also contains other DNA sequences that code for the same CDR3. J is TRBJ2-7 and V is TRBV7-7; 11 bases fit TRBD1. There are 14 residues in the CDR3. Germline loops: CDR1 SSHAT, CDR2 FNYEAQ (reference sequence). For the CDR3, the DNA is TGTGCTAGCAGCCTGGGACAGGGGGCCTACGAGCAGTACTTC. Its translation: CASSLGQGAYEQYF.

Notes on this clone: The junction and the germline gene differ at one end; a read error may be behind it. This chain links TRBV7-9 with TRBJ2-2; 7 positions agree with TRBD2. CDR3 size: 15 residues. Germline V gives CDR1 SEHNR, CDR2 FQNEAQ (reference sequence). The CDR3 DNA reads TGTGCCAGCAGCATAGCGGGCTTGAACACCGGGGAGCTGTTTTTT. It specifies CASSIAGLNTGELFF.

V and J are TRBV6-6 and TRBJ2-6, with D possibly TRBD2 on 5 matching bases. The CDR3 has 13 residues. V was shortened by 8 bases and J by 4 bases, with 9 bases between the two germline ends. The germline CDR1 and CDR2 sequences are MNHNY and SVGAGI (reference sequence). The CDR3 coding sequence is TGTGCCAGCGGGAGCTACGGGGCCAACGTCCTGACTTTC. This encodes CASGSYGANVLTF.

CDR3 sequence: CASSTGGLYNTGELFF. The CDR3 nucleotides are TGTGCCAGTAGTACCGGGGGACTCTACAACACCGGGGAGCTGTTTTTT. The gene calls are TRBV19 and TRBJ2-2; a possible D gene is TRBD2 (6 bases). The V end was cut by 4 bases, the J end by 2 bases, with 14 bases between. The CDR3 has 16 amino acids. Germline CDR1 reads LNHDA; CDR2 reads SQIVND (reference sequence).

The chain combines TRBV7-2 with TRBJ2-7; 7 bases are a match to TRBD1. This CDR3 is 14 amino acids long. CDR1 and CDR2 (germline): SGHTA, FQGNSA. After removal of 8 bases from V and 5 bases from J, the junction contained 12 bases not matched to a gene. Here the CDR3 reads CASRLNRDSHEQYF. DNA for the CDR3: TGTGCCAGCCGATTAAACCGGGACAGCCACGAGCAGTACTTC.

The rearrangement links TRBV19 to TRBJ2-2; D unresolved. Germline V CDR1 and CDR2: LNHDA, SQIVND (reference sequence). V was pared by 3 bases and J by 7 bases, with 6 bases between. The CDR3 length is 12 residues. CDR3 sequence: CASSISVGELFF. The CDR3 DNA is TGTGCCAGTAGTATTTCGGTCGGGGAGCTGTTTTTT.

The chain links TRBV18 to TRBJ2-3, with D perhaps TRBD1 (6 bases). The V and J ends lost 6 bases and 2 bases respectively, with 9 bases between them. CDR1 and CDR2 (germline): KGHSH, LQKENI. The CDR3 consists of 13 residues. CDR3 in amino acids: CASSRQATDTQYF. The DNA of the CDR3 is TGTGCCAGCTCTCGACAGGCCACAGATACGCAGTATTTT. The variable domain in full, with the rest retrieved from reference TRBV18 and TRBJ2-3, is NAGVMQNPRHLVRRRGQEARLRCSPMKGHSHVYWYRQLPEEGLKFMVYLQKENIIDESGMPKERFSAEFPKEGPSILRIQQVVRGDSAAYFCASSRQATDTQYFGPGTRLTVL.

The chain joins TRBV7-2 to TRBJ2-6, with a tentative D call TRBD2 (5 bases). CDR3 length equals 17 residues. The germline V gene has CDR1 SGHTA and CDR2 FQGNSA. V lost 0 bases, J lost 2 bases, and 11 bases lay in between. The CDR3 reads CASSLAFKRAGANVLTF. The CDR3 bases are TGTGCCAGCAGCTTAGCGTTCAAGAGGGCTGGGGCCAACGTCCTGACTTTC.

The rearrangement uses TRBV5-4 and TRBJ1-2; TRBD1 aligns across 7 bases. V gave up 0 bases and J gave up 4 bases; unmatched junction bases: 3. Germline-derived CDR1 and CDR2 are SGHNT and YYREEE (reference sequence). The CDR3 contains 14 residues. The CDR3 here is CASSLDRGSYGYTF. The CDR3 DNA follows: TGTGCCAGCAGCTTGGACAGGGGCTCCTATGGCTACACCTTC.

V gene TRBV7-2 combines with J gene TRBJ2-3; 13 nucleotides agree with TRBD2. Germline CDR1 and CDR2: SGHTA and FQGNSA. The V gene end was trimmed by 5 bases and the J gene end by 3 bases; junction bases not matched to a gene: 5. The CDR3 loop spans 16 amino acids. The CDR3 nucleotides are TGTGCCAGCAGCAGGACTAGCGGGAGACCTACAGATACGCAGTATTTT. Translated: CASSRTSGRPTDTQYF.

The J gene is TRBJ2-2, the V gene TRBV7-2, with D perhaps TRBD2 (6 bases). Between the trimmed V and J ends, which lost 5 bases and 6 bases, there was a span of 19 bases. The CDR3 has 16 amino acids. Per the germline V gene, CDR1 is SGHTA and CDR2 is FQGNSA. The CDR3 protein is CASSLLERRAAGELFF. As DNA, the CDR3 is TGTGCCAGCAGCCTATTAGAGAGGAGGGCCGCCGGGGAGCTGTTTTTT.

V is TRBV7-9 and J is TRBJ1-5; D remains ambiguous. The CDR3 loop spans 15 amino acids. CDR1 and CDR2 (germline): SEHNR, FQNEAQ (reference sequence). Trimming pared 1 base from V and 7 bases from J, leaving 14 bases between. CDR3 loop: CASSLDLAGGQPQHF. The DNA for the CDR3 is TGTGCCAGCAGCTTAGATTTGGCGGGAGGGCAGCCCCAGCATTTT.

This clone was seen just once. This sequence joins TRBV20-1 and TRBJ2-7; D might be TRBD2 (6 bases). This CDR3 has 11 amino acids. Per the germline V gene, CDR1 is DFQATT and CDR2 is SNEGSKA (reference sequence). Trimming cost V 0 bases and J 9 bases, with 9 bases left between them. The CDR3 DNA follows: TGCAGTGCTAGAGAGGGACTGGGGCAGTACTTC. Protein product: CSAREGLGQYF.

The J gene is TRBJ1-1, the V gene TRBV9, with D tentatively TRBD1 (5 bases). CDR1 and CDR2 from the germline V gene are SGDLS and YYNGEE. The CDR3 covers 15 residues. The V and J ends lost 0 bases and 1 base respectively, with 10 bases between them. As DNA, the CDR3 is TGTGCCAGCAGCGTAGGGACAATAACGAACACTGAAGCTTTCTTT. As protein: CASSVGTITNTEAFF. The complete variable domain, with remaining parts taken from reference TRBV9 and TRBJ1-1, reads DSGVTQTPKHLITATGQRVTLRCSPRSGDLSVYWYQQSLDQGLQFLIQYYNGEERAKGNILERFSAQQFPDLHSELNLSSLELGDSALYFCASSVGTITNTEAFFGQGTRLTVV.

This clone was seen just once. J is TRBJ2-3 and V is TRBV7-8; 8 nucleotides line up with TRBD1. Germline CDR1 and CDR2: SGHVS and FQNEAQ. V lost 5 bases to trimming and J lost 2 bases; unmatched junction nucleotides: 6. CDR3 size: 15 residues. CDR3 sequence: CASSRDRTFTDTQYF. Here the CDR3 DNA reads TGTGCCAGCAGCCGGGACAGGACCTTCACAGATACGCAGTATTTT.

V is TRBV29-1 and J is TRBJ2-7; 8 bases map to TRBD1. The germline V gene has CDR1 SQVTM and CDR2 ANQGSEA. CDR3 length: 15 amino acids. Trimming removed 0 bases from V and 6 bases from J; junction bases left unmatched: 10. The CDR3 nucleotides are TGCAGCGTTGAAGAGGTTGGACAGGGAATGGGCGAGCAGTACTTC. The encoded protein is CSVEEVGQGMGEQYF.

The chain's CDR3 is CASSRDTGLTGELFF. CDR3 nucleotides: TGTGCCAGCAGTCGCGACACCGGACTCACCGGGGAGCTGTTTTTT. The genes are TRBV7-9 and TRBJ2-2; weak D call: TRBD2 (5 bases). This CDR3 has 15 amino acids. Germline CDR1 reads SEHNR; CDR2 reads FQNEAQ (reference sequence). Trimming stripped 6 bases from V and 4 bases from J, with 15 bases between. Based on the CDR3 plus reference TRBV7-9 and TRBJ2-2, the full variable domain is DTGVSQNPRHKITKRGQNVTFRCDPISEHNRLYWYRQTLGQGPEFLTYFQNEAQLEKSRLLSDRFSAERPKGSFSTLEIQRTEQGDSAMYLCASSRDTGLTGELFFGEGSRLTVL.

The CDR3 bases are TGTGCCAGCAGTTTAGATCGCTGGGGCGAGAACACTGAAGCTTTCTTT. This gives the protein CASSLDRWGENTEAFF. The chain recombines TRBV28 with TRBJ1-1, with D possibly being TRBD1 (5 bases). The ends were cut back, 2 bases at V and 1 base at J, with 14 bases in the middle. Germline V CDR1 and CDR2: MDHEN, SYDVKM. This CDR3 comprises 16 residues.

J is TRBJ2-1 and V is TRBV12-5, with TRBD2 matching 13 bases. The V gene's germline CDR1 is LGHNT and CDR2 FRNRAP. The CDR3 consists of 16 residues. J gave up 10 bases and V 1 base, and 7 bases lay outside the gene matches. Written as DNA, the CDR3 is TGTGCTAGTGGTTTGGCCCGGACTAGCGGGAGCGCCGAGCAGTTCTTC. This codes for CASGLARTSGSAEQFF.

The V gene is TRBV27, the J gene TRBJ2-5; D not resolved. The CDR3 sequence is 11 residues long. Trimming stripped 5 bases from V and 5 bases from J, with 6 bases between. Germline values: CDR1 MNHEY, CDR2 SMNVEV (reference sequence). The CDR3 protein is CASSQAETQYF. The CDR3 nucleotides read TGTGCCAGCAGTCAGGCGGAGACCCAGTACTTC.

The chain employs TRBV7-3 and TRBJ2-1; 8 nucleotides line up with TRBD2. The V and J ends lost 1 base and 4 bases, in that order; junction bases with no gene match: 6. Germline values: CDR1 SGHTA, CDR2 FQGTGA. There are 16 residues in the CDR3. CDR3 bases: TGTGCCAGCAGCTTAAGGGGTAGCGGGGAGTACAATGAGCAGTTCTTC. It specifies CASSLRGSGEYNEQFF.

The chain employs TRBV5-4 and TRBJ1-2; 12 nucleotides agree with TRBD1. CDR1 and CDR2 (germline): SGHNT, YYREEE (reference sequence). The V segment lost 4 bases and the J segment 7 bases; nucleotides outside the gene matches: 11. The CDR3 sequence is 16 residues long. CDR3 sequence reads: CASSTVTGQGALGYTF. DNA of the CDR3: TGTGCCAGCAGCACAGTTACGGGACAGGGGGCACTTGGCTACACCTTC. The complete variable domain, with remaining parts taken from reference TRBV5-4 and TRBJ1-2, reads ETGVTQSPTHLIKTRGQQVTLRCSSQSGHNTVSWYQQALGQGPQFIFQYYREEENGRGNFPPRFSGLQFPNYSSELNVNALELDDSALYLCASSTVTGQGALGYTFGSGTRLTVV.

The chain carries TRBV4-3 and TRBJ2-5; 7 nucleotides match TRBD1. Germline V CDR1 and CDR2: LGHNA, YSLEER. V shed 0 bases, J shed 1 base, and the junction held 8 bases outside the gene matches. This CDR3 contains 17 residues. CDR3 loop: CASSQDRYPGGQETQYF. CDR3 DNA: TGCGCCAGCAGCCAAGATCGTTACCCAGGGGGCCAAGAGACCCAGTACTTC.